The T cell receptor beta chain described here comes from a study of blood T cell repertoires in COVID-19. Measured with immunoSEQ multiplex PCR; TCRdb has only the in-frame clones, and not every one. Seen here are 150,000 to 200,000 clones, roughly 88% observed once, and the top ten hold roughly 9%. This TCR was sampled from a woman under 30 who had recovered from COVID-19. Sample: PBMCs or T cells enriched from blood (not recorded which).

The CDR3 DNA sequence: TGTGCCAGCAGCCAAGATCTTCCCCCCTCCGGCTACACCTTC. Encoded protein: CASSQDLPPSGYTF. The rearrangement links TRBV3-1 (or the pseudogene TRBV3-2) to TRBJ1-2; no definite D call. The germline V and J ends were trimmed by 0 bases and 8 bases, with 13 bases remaining between them. The germline gives CDR1 LGHDT, CDR2 YNNKEL (reference sequence). CDR3 length equals 14 residues.